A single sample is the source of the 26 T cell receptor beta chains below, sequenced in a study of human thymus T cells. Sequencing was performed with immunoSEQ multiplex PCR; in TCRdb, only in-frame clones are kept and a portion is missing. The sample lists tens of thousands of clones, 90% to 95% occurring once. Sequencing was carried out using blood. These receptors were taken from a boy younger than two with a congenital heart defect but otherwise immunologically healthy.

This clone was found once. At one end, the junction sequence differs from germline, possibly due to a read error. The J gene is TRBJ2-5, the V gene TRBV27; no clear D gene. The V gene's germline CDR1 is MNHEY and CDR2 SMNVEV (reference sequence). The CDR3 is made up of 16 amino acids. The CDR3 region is CAGSFNFTQEQETQYF. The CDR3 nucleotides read TGTGCCGGCAGTTTTAACTTTACTCAGGAACAAGAGACCCAGTACTTC.

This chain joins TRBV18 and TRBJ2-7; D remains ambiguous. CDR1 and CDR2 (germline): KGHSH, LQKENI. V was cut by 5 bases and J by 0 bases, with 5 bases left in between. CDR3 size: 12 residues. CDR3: CASSDLSYEQYF. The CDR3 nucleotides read TGTGCCAGCTCAGACCTCTCCTACGAGCAGTACTTC.

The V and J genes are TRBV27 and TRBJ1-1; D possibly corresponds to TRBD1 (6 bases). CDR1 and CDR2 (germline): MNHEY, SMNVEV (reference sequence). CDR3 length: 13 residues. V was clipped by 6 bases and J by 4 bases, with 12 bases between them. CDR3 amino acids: CASSQRDTTEAFF. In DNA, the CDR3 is TGTGCCAGCAGCCAAAGGGACACCACTGAAGCTTTCTTT.

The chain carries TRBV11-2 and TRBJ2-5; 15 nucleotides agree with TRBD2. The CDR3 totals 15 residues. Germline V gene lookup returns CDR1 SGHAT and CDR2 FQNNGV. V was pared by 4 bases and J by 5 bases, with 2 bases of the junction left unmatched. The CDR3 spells CASSSGTSGRETQYF. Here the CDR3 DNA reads TGTGCCAGCAGCTCTGGGACTAGCGGGAGGGAGACCCAGTACTTC.

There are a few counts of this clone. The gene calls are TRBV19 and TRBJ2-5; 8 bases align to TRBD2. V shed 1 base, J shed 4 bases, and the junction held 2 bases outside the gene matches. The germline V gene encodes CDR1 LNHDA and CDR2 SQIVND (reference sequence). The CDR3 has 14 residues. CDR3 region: CASSIASGGETQYF. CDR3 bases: TGTGCCAGTAGTATAGCGAGCGGGGGAGAGACCCAGTACTTC.

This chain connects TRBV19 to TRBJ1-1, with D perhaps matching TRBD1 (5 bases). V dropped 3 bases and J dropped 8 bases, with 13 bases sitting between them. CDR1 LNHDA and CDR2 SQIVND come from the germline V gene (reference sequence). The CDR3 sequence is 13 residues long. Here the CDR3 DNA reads TGTGCCAGTAGTATCGGGGCATGGGGAGAAGCTTTCTTT. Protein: CASSIGAWGEAFF.

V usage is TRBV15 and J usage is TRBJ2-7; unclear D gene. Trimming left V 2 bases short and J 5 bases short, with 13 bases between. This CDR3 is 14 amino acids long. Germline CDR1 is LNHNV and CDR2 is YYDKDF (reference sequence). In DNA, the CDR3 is TGTGCCACCAGCAGATCCTACATACGTCACGAGCAGTACTTC. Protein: CATSRSYIRHEQYF.

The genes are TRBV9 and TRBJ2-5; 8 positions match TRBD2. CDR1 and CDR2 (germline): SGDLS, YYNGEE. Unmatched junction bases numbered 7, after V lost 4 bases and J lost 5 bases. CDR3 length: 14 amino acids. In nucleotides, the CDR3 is TGTGCCAGCAGCCCAACGGGGGGGAGGGAGACCCAGTACTTC. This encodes CASSPTGGRETQYF.

CDR3 nucleotide sequence: TGTGCCATCAGTTTAGCGGGAGGAGGGTACAATGAGCAGTTCTTC. Translation gives CAISLAGGGYNEQFF. This chain uses TRBV10-3 with TRBJ2-1; TRBD2 agrees at 10 bases. The CDR3 has 15 residues. The junction had 5 bases not matched to a gene; V was cut back by 5 bases and J by 4 bases. Germline CDR1 reads ENHRY; CDR2 reads SYGVKD.

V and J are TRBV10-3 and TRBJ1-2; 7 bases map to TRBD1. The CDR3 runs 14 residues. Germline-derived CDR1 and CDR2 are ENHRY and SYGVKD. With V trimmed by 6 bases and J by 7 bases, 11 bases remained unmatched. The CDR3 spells CAISNRQGSSGYTF. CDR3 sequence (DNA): TGTGCCATCAGCAACCGACAGGGATCGTCTGGCTACACCTTC.

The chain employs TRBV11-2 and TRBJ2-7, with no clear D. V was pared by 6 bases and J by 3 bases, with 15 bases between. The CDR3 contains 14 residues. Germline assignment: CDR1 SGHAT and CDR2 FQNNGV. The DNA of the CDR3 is TGTGCCAGCAGTTTTTCCTACTTGGGCTACGAGCAGTACTTC. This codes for CASSFSYLGYEQYF.

This CDR3 is CASTEEAGNTIYF. CDR3 nucleotides: TGTGCCAGCACCGAAGAGGCTGGAAACACCATATATTTT. The chain links TRBV6-5 to TRBJ1-3, with D hard to call. The germline V and J ends were trimmed by 7 bases and 2 bases, with 9 bases remaining between them. Germline-derived CDR1 and CDR2 are MNHEY and SVGAGI. The CDR3 runs 13 residues.

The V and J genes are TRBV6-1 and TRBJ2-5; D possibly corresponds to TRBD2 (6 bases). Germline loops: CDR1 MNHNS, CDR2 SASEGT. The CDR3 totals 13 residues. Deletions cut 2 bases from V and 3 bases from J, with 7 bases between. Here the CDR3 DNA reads TGTGCCAGCAGTGAATGGGGGGAAGAGACCCAGTACTTC. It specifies CASSEWGEETQYF.

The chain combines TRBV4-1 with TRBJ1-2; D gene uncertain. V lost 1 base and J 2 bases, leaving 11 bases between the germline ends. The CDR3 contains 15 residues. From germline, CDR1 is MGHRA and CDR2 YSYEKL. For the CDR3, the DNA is TGCGCCAGCAGCCAAGCTGAACGATCAAACTATGGCTACACCTTC. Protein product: CASSQAERSNYGYTF.

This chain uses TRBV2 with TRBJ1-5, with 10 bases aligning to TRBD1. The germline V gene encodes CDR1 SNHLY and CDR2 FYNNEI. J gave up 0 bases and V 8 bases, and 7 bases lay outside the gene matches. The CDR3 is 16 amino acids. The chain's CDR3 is CASRDRGLYSNQPQHF. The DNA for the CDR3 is TGTGCCAGCCGGGACAGGGGCCTTTATAGCAATCAGCCCCAGCATTTT.

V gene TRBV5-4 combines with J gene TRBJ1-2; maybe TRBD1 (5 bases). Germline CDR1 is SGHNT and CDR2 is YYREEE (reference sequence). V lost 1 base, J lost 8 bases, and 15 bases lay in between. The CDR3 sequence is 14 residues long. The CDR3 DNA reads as TGTGCCAGCAGCTTGCTGGGGGTTTTAAGGGGCTACACCTTC. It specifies CASSLLGVLRGYTF.

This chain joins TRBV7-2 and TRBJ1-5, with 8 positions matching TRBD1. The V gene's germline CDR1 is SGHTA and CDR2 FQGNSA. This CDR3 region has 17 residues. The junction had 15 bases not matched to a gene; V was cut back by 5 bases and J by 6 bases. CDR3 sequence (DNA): TGTGCCAGCAGCCCACAGGGGGGTAATCGAGGCGGTCAGCCCCAGCATTTT. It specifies CASSPQGGNRGGQPQHF.

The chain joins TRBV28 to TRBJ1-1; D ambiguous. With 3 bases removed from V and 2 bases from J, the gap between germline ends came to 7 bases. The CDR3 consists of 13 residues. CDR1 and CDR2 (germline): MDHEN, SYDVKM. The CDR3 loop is CASSLVSNTEAFF. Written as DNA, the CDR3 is TGTGCCAGCAGTTTGGTTAGTAACACTGAAGCTTTCTTT. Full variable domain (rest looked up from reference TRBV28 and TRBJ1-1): DVKVTQSSRYLVKRTGEKVFLECVQDMDHENMFWYRQDPGLGLRLIYFSYDVKMKEKGDIPEGYSVSREKKERFSLILESASTNQTSMYLCASSLVSNTEAFFGQGTRLTVV.

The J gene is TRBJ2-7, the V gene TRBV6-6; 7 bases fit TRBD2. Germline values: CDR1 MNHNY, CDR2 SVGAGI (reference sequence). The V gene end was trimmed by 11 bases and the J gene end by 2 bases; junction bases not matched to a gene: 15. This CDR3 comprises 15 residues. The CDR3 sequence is CACQPRSGNPYEQYF. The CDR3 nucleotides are TGTGCCTGTCAACCGAGGAGCGGGAACCCCTACGAGCAGTACTTC.

The CDR3 loop is CAIGLLADTQYF. CDR3 sequence (DNA): TGTGCCATCGGTCTTCTCGCAGATACGCAGTATTTT. This chain joins TRBV10-3 and TRBJ2-3, with D hard to call. The CDR3 contains 12 residues. V dropped 8 bases and J dropped 4 bases, with 10 bases sitting between them. Germline values: CDR1 ENHRY, CDR2 SYGVKD.

The CDR3 spells CASSYLAGGRQETQYF. DNA for the CDR3: TGTGCCAGCAGCTACCTAGCGGGAGGGAGGCAAGAGACCCAGTACTTC. The V and J genes are TRBV7-9 and TRBJ2-5, with 12 bases lining up with TRBD2. V dropped 4 bases and J dropped 2; count of bases not matched to a gene: 5. CDR3 length equals 16 residues. Germline V gives CDR1 SEHNR, CDR2 FQNEAQ (reference sequence).

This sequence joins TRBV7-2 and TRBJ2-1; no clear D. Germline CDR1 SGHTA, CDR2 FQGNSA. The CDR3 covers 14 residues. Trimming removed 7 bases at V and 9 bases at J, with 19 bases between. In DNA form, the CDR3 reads TGTGCCAGCAACGGTCAAGTCCAGGACGGTGAGCAGTTCTTC. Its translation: CASNGQVQDGEQFF.

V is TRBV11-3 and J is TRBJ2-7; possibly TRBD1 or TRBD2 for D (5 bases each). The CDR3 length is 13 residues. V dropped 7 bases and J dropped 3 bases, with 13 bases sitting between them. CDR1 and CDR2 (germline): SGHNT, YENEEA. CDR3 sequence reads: CASTQGVFYEQYF. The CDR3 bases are TGTGCCAGCACCCAGGGAGTGTTCTACGAGCAGTACTTC.

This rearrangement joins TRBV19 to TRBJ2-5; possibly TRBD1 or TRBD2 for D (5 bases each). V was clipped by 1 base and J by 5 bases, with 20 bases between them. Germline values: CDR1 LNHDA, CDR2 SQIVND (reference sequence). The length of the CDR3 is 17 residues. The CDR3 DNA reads TGTGCCAGTAGTATAGCCCCCCGAGTTGGGGGAGTGGAGACCCAGTACTTC. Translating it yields CASSIAPRVGGVETQYF.

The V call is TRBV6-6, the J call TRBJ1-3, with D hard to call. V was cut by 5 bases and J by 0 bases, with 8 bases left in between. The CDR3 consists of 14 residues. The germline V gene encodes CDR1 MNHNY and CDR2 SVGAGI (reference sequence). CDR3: CASSTGSSGNTIYF. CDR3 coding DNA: TGTGCCAGCAGTACGGGGAGCTCTGGAAACACCATATATTTT.

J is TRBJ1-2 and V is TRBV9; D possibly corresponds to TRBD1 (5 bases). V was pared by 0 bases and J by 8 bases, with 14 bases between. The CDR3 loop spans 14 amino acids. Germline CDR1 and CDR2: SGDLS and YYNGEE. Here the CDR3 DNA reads TGTGCCAGCAGCGTAGTAAACGGGGCAAACGGCTACACCTTC. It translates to CASSVVNGANGYTF.